A single TCR beta chain is shown here with its context. Per the study methods: Reference gene primer amplification gave estimated nucleated cell counts. Here immunoSEQ multiplex PCR was the method, and the copy in TCRdb shows in-frame clones only, minus some. V and J calls and clone size are copied from that table; D and trimming were computed from the DNA. The data hold approximately 300,000 clones, with 80% to 95% observed a single time. Patients from Seattle were sampled longitudinally, starting during active infection. These data come from a study of blood T cell repertoires in COVID-19. Study at large: Researchers got acute and convalescent COVID-19 samples from the United States, Italy and Spain. PBMCs, B-cell-depleted T cells, or T cells were the source of the cDNA or gDNA that made up the material.

The junction had 3 bases not matched to a gene; V was cut back by 0 bases and J by 0 bases. Germline CDR1 and CDR2: SGDLS and YYNGEE. This CDR3 has 16 amino acids. This chain joins TRBV9 and TRBJ1-1, with 9 bases aligning to TRBD1. This clonotype originated in a woman under 40 with COVID-19, enrolled during active disease. The specimen was peripheral blood. The CDR3: CASSVVRTGVNTEAFF. In nucleotides, the CDR3 is TGTGCCAGCAGCGTAGTAAGGACAGGGGTGAACACTGAAGCTTTCTTT. The full variable domain, rest sourced from reference TRBV9 and TRBJ1-1, is DSGVTQTPKHLITATGQRVTLRCSPRSGDLSVYWYQQSLDQGLQFLIQYYNGEERAKGNILERFSAQQFPDLHSELNLSSLELGDSALYFCASSVVRTGVNTEAFFGQGTRLTVV.